The 31 T cell receptor beta chains given below trace back to one sample, sequenced in a study of T cells after yellow fever vaccination. TCRdb reprocessed the 5' RACE reads via MiXCR and lists one record per CDR3 protein. Seen here are hundreds of thousands of distinct CDR3 sequences, approximately 3.8% observed once, and the top ten hold around 24%. Sequences were derived from PBMCs, sampled on the day of the yellow fever booster vaccination. These receptors were obtained from a man between 18 and 35 years old who received the YFV17D yellow fever vaccine.

At least ten counts were recorded for this clonotype. The V gene is TRBV11-2, the J gene TRBJ2-7; 9 bases fit TRBD2. The CDR3 has 19 amino acids. Trimming took 4 bases from V and 0 from J; bases not matched to a gene: 16. CDR1 is SGHAT, CDR2 FQNNGV, per germline. The CDR3 spells CASSYRPGLAIEGSYEQYF. In DNA, the CDR3 is TGTGCCAGCAGCTATCGACCGGGACTAGCTATAGAGGGCTCCTACGAGCAGTACTTC.

A few counts support this clonotype. The chain links TRBV27 to TRBJ1-1; 8 positions agree with TRBD1. V was clipped by 2 bases and J by 5 bases; unmatched bases: 4. CDR1 is MNHEY, CDR2 SMNVEV, per germline (reference sequence). CDR3 size: 14 residues. CDR3 sequence reads: CASSLGYRGTEAFF. CDR3 nucleotides: TGTGCCAGCAGTTTAGGGTACAGGGGGACTGAAGCTTTCTTT.

In this sample, this clonotype turned up many times. This chain uses TRBV2 with TRBJ2-6; 9 positions agree with TRBD2. Germline trimming cut 2 bases from V and 3 bases from J; bases unmatched to any gene: 14. The CDR3 has 20 amino acids. Germline CDR1 reads SNHLY; CDR2 reads FYNNEI. In DNA, the CDR3 is TGTGCCAGCAGTGAATCCCGAGTTCCAGCGGGGGGTCTTGGGGCCAACGTCCTGACTTTC. Translation: CASSESRVPAGGLGANVLTF. Together with reference TRBV2 and TRBJ2-6, the CDR3 gives the full variable domain: EPEVTQTPSHQVTQMGQEVILRCVPISNHLYFYWYRQILGQKVEFLVSFYNNEISEKSEIFDDQFSVERPDGSNFTLKIRSTKLEDSAMYFCASSESRVPAGGLGANVLTFGAGSRLTVL.

The sample holds a few counts of this clonotype. This rearrangement joins TRBV4-3 to TRBJ2-1; tentatively, D is TRBD1 or TRBD2 (5 bases each). Trimming pared 0 bases from V and 13 bases from J, leaving 19 bases between. CDR1 and CDR2 (germline): LGHNA, YSLEER. The CDR3 is 15 amino acids. CDR3 nucleotide sequence: TGCGCCAGCAGCCAAGAGAGGGGCTTGATTGGGTCTCAGTTCTTC. It codes for CASSQERGLIGSQFF.

This clonotype was counted at least ten times. CDR3 in DNA: TGTGCCAGCAGCCTAAGGGGGGGCAACACAGATACGCAGTATTTT. Protein sequence: CASSLRGGNTDTQYF. The V and J genes are TRBV7-2 and TRBJ2-3, with a tentative D call TRBD2 (7 bases). The ends were cut back, 5 bases at V and 2 bases at J, with 14 bases in the middle. Germline V gives CDR1 SGHTA, CDR2 FQGNSA. The CDR3 extends over 15 amino acids.

A few counts support this clonotype. The genes are TRBV6-2 or TRBV6-3 and TRBJ2-7; TRBD1 might be the D (6 bases). The CDR3 has 15 amino acids. Between the trimmed V and J ends, which lost 0 bases and 2 bases, there was a span of 11 bases. Germline CDR1 is MNHEY and CDR2 is SVGEGT. Here the CDR3 reads CASSYSSGGPYEQYF. CDR3 nucleotides: TGTGCCAGCAGTTACTCCAGTGGGGGCCCCTACGAGCAGTACTTC.

This clonotype has more than one count but fewer than ten. The chain joins TRBV6-6 to TRBJ2-2; a weak D match, TRBD2 (5 bases). The CDR3 runs to 14 residues. Looked up from germline, CDR1 is MNHNY and CDR2 is SVGAGI (reference sequence). V was trimmed by 7 bases and J by 3 bases, leaving 12 bases between them. Here the CDR3 reads CASTSGVYTGELFF. The DNA of the CDR3 is TGTGCCAGCACTTCCGGGGTTTACACCGGGGAGCTGTTTTTT.

The chain carries TRBV18 and TRBJ2-1; D is possibly TRBD1 or TRBD2 (6 bases each). Germline loops: CDR1 KGHSH, CDR2 LQKENI. The CDR3 loop spans 14 amino acids. The V end was cut by 6 bases, the J end by 11 bases, with 20 bases between. CDR3 sequence: CASSRDGGGWKQFF. CDR3 DNA sequence: TGTGCCAGCTCCCGAGACGGGGGCGGGTGGAAGCAGTTCTTC.

This clonotype turned up a few times. The CDR3 spells CASSPPLLGVYQPQHF. CDR3 bases: TGTGCCAGCAGTCCCCCCCTGCTGGGGGTCTACCAGCCCCAGCATTTT. The chain links TRBV12-3 or TRBV12-4 to TRBJ1-5; D may be TRBD1 (5 bases). The germline V and J ends were trimmed by 5 bases and 7 bases, with 21 bases remaining between them. CDR3 size: 16 residues.

This sequence joins TRBV20-1 and TRBJ1-5, with unresolved D. Germline lookup yields CDR1 DFQATT and CDR2 SNEGSKA (reference sequence). V lost 3 bases and J lost 3, with 9 bases in between. The CDR3 consists of 13 residues. The CDR3 reads CSASTHNNQPQHF. CDR3 in DNA: TGCAGTGCTAGCACGCACAACAATCAGCCCCAGCATTTT.

This clonotype was detected many times. V usage is TRBV12-3 or TRBV12-4 and J usage is TRBJ2-3; D uncertain. V was clipped by 6 bases and J by 3 bases, with 10 bases between them. This CDR3 contains 13 residues. CDR3 sequence (DNA): TGTGCCAGCAGCCGCCAGTGGACAGATACGCAGTATTTT. Amino acids: CASSRQWTDTQYF.

This clonotype occurred many times. The rearrangement links TRBV4-3 to TRBJ2-6, with D unclear. Per the germline V gene, CDR1 is LGHNA and CDR2 is YSLEER. The CDR3 runs to 16 residues. V lost 4 bases and J lost 0, with 10 bases in between. The CDR3 DNA reads as TGCGCCAGCAGCCCTTACGGTGTCTCTGGGGCCAACGTCCTGACTTTC. Its translation: CASSPYGVSGANVLTF.

This clonotype has ten or more counts. V and J are TRBV4-3 and TRBJ2-5; 8 bases line up with TRBD1. The V and J ends lost 0 bases and 4 bases, in that order; junction bases with no gene match: 4. The germline gives CDR1 LGHNA, CDR2 YSLEER. The CDR3 covers 15 residues. CDR3 amino acids: CASSQDRQGAETQYF. CDR3 nucleotide sequence: TGCGCCAGCAGCCAAGATCGGCAGGGGGCAGAGACCCAGTACTTC.

The chain links TRBV4-1 to TRBJ1-2; D call uncertain. This CDR3 comprises 15 residues. The germline V gene encodes CDR1 MGHRA and CDR2 YSYEKL. Trimming took 0 bases from V and 2 from J, leaving 10 bases between them. The CDR3 sequence: CASSQDAGENYGYTF. CDR3 bases: TGCGCCAGCAGCCAAGATGCGGGTGAGAACTATGGCTACACCTTC.

This sequence joins TRBV5-4 and TRBJ2-1; D is unresolved. V was clipped by 3 bases and J by 0 bases, with 10 bases between them. The germline CDR1 and CDR2 sequences are SGHNT and YYREEE (reference sequence). The CDR3 contains 15 residues. CDR3 bases: TGTGCCAGCAGCTATAAAATGAGCTCCTACAATGAGCAGTTCTTC. This sequence encodes CASSYKMSSYNEQFF.

This clonotype appeared many times. The chain has TRBV12-3 or TRBV12-4 and TRBJ1-5; no clear D. The CDR3 contains 13 residues. Deletions cut 6 bases from V and 4 bases from J, with 10 bases between. The CDR3 loop reads CASSRRENQPQHF. The CDR3 DNA reads TGTGCCAGCAGCCGCCGGGAGAATCAGCCCCAGCATTTT.

This clonotype has a handful of counts. J is TRBJ2-3 and V is TRBV12-3 or TRBV12-4; 10 bases match TRBD2. There are 14 residues in the CDR3. The junction had 11 bases not matched to a gene; V was cut back by 10 bases and J by 7 bases. CDR3 in amino acids: CATTQRGGPNTQYF. The CDR3 DNA follows: TGTGCCACCACACAGCGGGGGGGCCCAAATACGCAGTATTTT.

Ten or more counts support this clonotype. Written as DNA, the CDR3 is TGTGCCTGGAGTCGAGGACTAGCGGGGGGCACAGATACGCAGTATTTT. Protein: CAWSRGLAGGTDTQYF. V is TRBV30 and J is TRBJ2-3; 13 bases are a match to TRBD2. The CDR3 is 16 amino acids. Trimming cost V 2 bases and J 1 base; bases outside gene matches: 3. CDR1 GTSNPN and CDR2 SVGIG come from the germline V gene (reference sequence).

In this sample, this clonotype turned up many times. The J gene is TRBJ2-5, the V gene TRBV15; D gene uncertain. The CDR3 contains 13 residues. Trimming removed 0 bases at V and 5 bases at J, with 7 bases between. Germline CDR1 reads LNHNV; CDR2 reads YYDKDF (reference sequence). CDR3 sequence reads: CATSRDPEETQYF. CDR3 DNA: TGTGCCACCAGCAGAGATCCGGAGGAGACCCAGTACTTC.

The sample holds many counts of this clonotype. The CDR3 reads CASSFNAANTEAFF. For the CDR3, the DNA is TGCGCCAGCAGCTTTAATGCAGCGAACACTGAAGCTTTCTTT. This chain connects TRBV5-1 to TRBJ1-1; D remains unclear. The CDR3 has 14 residues. The V end lost 2 bases, the J end lost 1 base, and 9 bases lay between the germline ends. The germline V gene has CDR1 SGHRS and CDR2 YFSETQ.

This clonotype was seen a handful of times. CDR3 protein: CASSAFPGQTEAFF. The CDR3 bases are TGTGCCAGCAGTGCCTTTCCGGGGCAAACTGAAGCTTTCTTT. The rearrangement uses TRBV12-3 or TRBV12-4 and TRBJ1-1; D might be TRBD1 (5 bases). This CDR3 is built from 14 residues. Trimming pared 5 bases from V and 5 bases from J, leaving 15 bases between.

This clonotype was detected ten times or more. CDR3 amino acids: CSVTPPSTDTQYF. The CDR3 bases are TGCAGCGTGACCCCCCCTAGCACAGATACGCAGTATTTT. V and J are TRBV29-1 and TRBJ2-3, with no clear D. V was pared by 6 bases and J by 0 bases, with 10 bases between. The CDR3 runs to 13 residues. Germline V gives CDR1 SQVTM, CDR2 ANQGSEA.

V and J are TRBV6-5 and TRBJ2-1; D is undetermined. The CDR3 totals 14 residues. Germline CDR1 is MNHEY and CDR2 is SVGAGI. Trimming cost V 0 bases and J 8 bases, with 11 bases left between them. As DNA, the CDR3 is TGTGCCAGCAGTTACTCTACGGAAAGCGATGAGCAGTTCTTC. Its protein is CASSYSTESDEQFF.

A few counts support this clonotype. This chain joins TRBV27 and TRBJ2-1, with 7 bases fitting TRBD1. The trim removed 6 bases at V and 7 bases at J, leaving 6 bases unmatched. Germline lookup yields CDR1 MNHEY and CDR2 SMNVEV (reference sequence). This CDR3 is built from 13 residues. The CDR3 region has the DNA TGTGCCAGCAGACAACAGGGGTGGAATGAGCAGTTCTTC. Protein product: CASRQQGWNEQFF.

This clonotype was detected ten times or more. The chain recombines TRBV15 with TRBJ2-5; maybe TRBD1 (5 bases). V dropped 3 bases and J dropped 10 bases, with 15 bases sitting between them. Per the germline V gene, CDR1 is LNHNV and CDR2 is YYDKDF (reference sequence). The CDR3 runs 13 residues. CDR3 region: CATSRDSTRGQYF. CDR3 DNA sequence: TGTGCCACCAGCAGGGATTCTACAAGGGGCCAGTACTTC.

V is TRBV7-3 and J is TRBJ2-3; weak D call: TRBD1 (5 bases). This CDR3 region has 13 residues. With 5 bases removed from V and 5 bases from J, the gap between germline ends came to 11 bases. The V gene's germline CDR1 is SGHTA and CDR2 FQGTGA. DNA of the CDR3: TGTGCCAGCAGCCCGATCACAGGAGATACGCAGTATTTT. Translated, it gives CASSPITGDTQYF.

This clonotype was picked up many times. The V call is TRBV7-2, the J call TRBJ2-1; D is unclear. Germline V gives CDR1 SGHTA, CDR2 FQGNSA. The CDR3 runs 13 residues. Trimming shortened V by 5 bases and J by 9 bases, and 14 bases separated the two germline ends. The CDR3 loop is CASSPPPGFEQFF. The CDR3 region has the DNA TGTGCCAGCAGCCCACCCCCTGGGTTTGAGCAGTTCTTC. Variable domain in full (rest from reference TRBV7-2 and TRBJ2-1): GAGVSQSPSNKVTEKGKDVELRCDPISGHTALYWYRQSLGQGLEFLIYFQGNSAPDKSGLPSDRFSAERTGGSVSTLTIQRTQQEDSAVYLCASSPPPGFEQFFGPGTRLTVL.

This clonotype was found many times. The CDR3 DNA reads TGCGCCAGCAGCACAGGGGGTAGGGCCTACGAGCAGTACTTC. Its protein product is CASSTGGRAYEQYF. The chain employs TRBV5-1 and TRBJ2-7; the match to TRBD1 covers 8 bases. Trimming at V came to 4 bases and at J to 2 bases, leaving 5 bases not matched to a gene. Germline V gene lookup returns CDR1 SGHRS and CDR2 YFSETQ. This CDR3 is built from 14 residues.

The sample holds a few counts of this clonotype. The chain has TRBV19 and TRBJ2-3; D gene uncertain. The CDR3 is made up of 13 amino acids. CDR1 LNHDA and CDR2 SQIVND come from the germline V gene (reference sequence). V was clipped by 0 bases and J by 0 bases, with 1 base between them. CDR3 bases: TGTGCCAGTAGTATAGACAGCACAGATACGCAGTATTTT. It yields the protein CASSIDSTDTQYF.

This clonotype was detected many times. The J gene is TRBJ2-5, the V gene TRBV6-5; 14 nucleotides match TRBD2. Unmatched junction bases numbered 7, after V lost 8 bases and J lost 5 bases. The CDR3 runs 15 residues. Germline CDR1 and CDR2: MNHEY and SVGAGI. The CDR3 coding sequence is TGTGCCAGCTTAGGACTAGCGGGGGGCGGGGAGACCCAGTACTTC. It encodes CASLGLAGGGETQYF.

This clonotype was detected only a few times. The V gene is TRBV30, the J gene TRBJ2-3, with 15 bases that match TRBD2. The V segment lost 2 bases and the J segment 6 bases; nucleotides outside the gene matches: 6. The CDR3 extends over 16 amino acids. CDR1 is GTSNPN, CDR2 SVGIG, per germline (reference sequence). CDR3 DNA: TGTGCCTGGAGTCTGGGACTAGCGGGGGGATTGGATACGCAGTATTTT. It encodes CAWSLGLAGGLDTQYF. Based on the CDR3 plus reference TRBV30 and TRBJ2-3, the full variable domain is SQTIHQWPATLVQPVGSPLSLECTVEGTSNPNLYWYRQAAGRGLQLLFYSVGIGQISSEVPQNLSASRPQDRQFILSSKKLLLSDSGFYLCAWSLGLAGGLDTQYFGPGTRLTVL.